The subject of this entry is one T cell receptor beta chain. Antigen unknown. 13 Jbeta primers and 60 Vbeta primers were used for the PCR. Clones were read by immunoSEQ multiplex PCR, and TCRdb kept only the in-frame ones, dropping some. Here the sample spans fewer than 120,000 clones, approximately 86% being singletons. The source of the sample is a study of cytomegalovirus exposure and HLA in healthy donors. Study-wide results and limits: About 87% or about 30% of the time was how often most TCR beta V segments were productive, according to an earlier analysis.

The length of the CDR3 is 15 residues. V was cut by 3 bases and J by 0 bases, with 11 bases left in between. Germline V gene lookup returns CDR1 SGHTA and CDR2 FQGNSA. This rearrangement joins TRBV7-2 to TRBJ1-2; D possibly corresponds to TRBD1 (5 bases). Sequenced input: PBMCs. The TCR originated in a middle-aged man in good health and CMV-seronegative. This CDR3 reads CASSFQGPANYGYTF. CDR3 DNA sequence: TGTGCCAGCAGCTTCCAGGGCCCAGCTAACTATGGCTACACCTTC.